A selection of T cell receptor beta chains follows, all from one sample in a study of blood T cell repertoires in COVID-19. Only in-frame clones appear in the TCRdb table, and some are missing; sequencing was by immunoSEQ multiplex PCR. The repertoire holds a few hundred thousand clones, with around 87% as singletons. The specimen sequenced was peripheral blood. These receptors were collected from a woman in her forties or fifties who had recovered from COVID-19. CDR3s include the opening cysteine and the closing phenylalanine or tryptophan. The order of the fields is V gene, CDR3 protein.

V: TRBV4-3; CDR3: CASRRTGNTGELFF
V: TRBV30; CDR3: CAWSGQGPIESYNSPLHF
V: TRBV19; CDR3: CASLGTGGAVSVNQPQHF
V: TRBV10-3; CDR3: CATWGEYQETQYF
V: TRBV7-2; CDR3: CASSPPSGREQFF
V: TRBV7-2; CDR3: CASSLGGGFGTEAFF
V: TRBV29-1; CDR3: CSVWAAQNEQFF
V: TRBV19; CDR3: CASSTTTVGEQYF
V: TRBV4-3; CDR3: CASRQDLTREKLFF
V: TRBV24-1; CDR3: CATSDRGLSSGNTIYF
V: TRBV11-1; CDR3: CASSQQGPYSYEQYF
V: TRBV6-2/TRBV6-3; CDR3: CASSYSLKVAGYNEQFF
V: TRBV11-2; CDR3: CVSSLVGGRFYNEQFF
V: TRBV9; CDR3: CASSAAGQETQYF
V: TRBV5-1; CDR3: CASSLVVSEQYF
V: TRBV5-8; CDR3: CASTRLSGEQYF
V: TRBV11-1; CDR3: CASSRLPSTEAFF
V: TRBV20-1; CDR3: CSAGNRREDF